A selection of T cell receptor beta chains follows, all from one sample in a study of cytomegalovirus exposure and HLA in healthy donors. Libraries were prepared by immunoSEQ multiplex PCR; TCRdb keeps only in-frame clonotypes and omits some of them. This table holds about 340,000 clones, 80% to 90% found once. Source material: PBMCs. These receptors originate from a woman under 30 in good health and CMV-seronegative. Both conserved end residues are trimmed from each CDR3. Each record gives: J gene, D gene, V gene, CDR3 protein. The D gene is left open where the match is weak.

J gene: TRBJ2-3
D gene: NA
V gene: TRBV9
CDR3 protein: ASSVAGQPTDTQY

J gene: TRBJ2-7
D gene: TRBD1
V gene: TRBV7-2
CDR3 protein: ASSRQGTYEQY

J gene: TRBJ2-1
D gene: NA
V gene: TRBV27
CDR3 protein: ASSFTSYNEQF

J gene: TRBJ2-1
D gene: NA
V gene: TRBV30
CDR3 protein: AWSVALNEQF

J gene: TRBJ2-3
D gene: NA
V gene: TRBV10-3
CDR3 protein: AISAQQATDTQY

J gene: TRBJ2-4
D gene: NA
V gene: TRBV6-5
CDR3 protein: ASSYSGHRAKNIQY

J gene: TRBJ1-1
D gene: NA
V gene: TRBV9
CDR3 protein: ASSVRLRGLNTEAF

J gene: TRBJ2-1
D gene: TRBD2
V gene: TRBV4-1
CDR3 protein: ASSRGLAGLNEQF

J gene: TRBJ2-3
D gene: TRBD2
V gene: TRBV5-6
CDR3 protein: ASRPSGSHTDTQY

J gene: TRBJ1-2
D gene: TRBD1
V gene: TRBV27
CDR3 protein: ASSLSSSSGGTRGYT

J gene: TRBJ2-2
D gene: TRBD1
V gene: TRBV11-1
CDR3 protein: ASSLASTGFGGELF

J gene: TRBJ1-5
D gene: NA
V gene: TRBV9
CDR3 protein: ASSPRPGGRNQPQH

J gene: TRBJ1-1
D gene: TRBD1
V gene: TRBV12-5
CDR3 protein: ASVGGRGTEAF

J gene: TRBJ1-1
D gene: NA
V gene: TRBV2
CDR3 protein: ASSDEGGTEAF

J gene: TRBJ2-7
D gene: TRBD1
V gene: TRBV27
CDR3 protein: ASSPRQGAHEQY

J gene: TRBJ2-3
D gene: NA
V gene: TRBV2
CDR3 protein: ASSDRVDTQY

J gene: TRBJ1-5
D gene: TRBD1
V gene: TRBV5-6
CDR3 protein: ASSLGTGYQPQH

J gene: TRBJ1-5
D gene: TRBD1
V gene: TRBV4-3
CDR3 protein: ASSQAQGGQPQH

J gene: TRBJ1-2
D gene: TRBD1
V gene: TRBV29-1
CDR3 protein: SVADRGYGYT

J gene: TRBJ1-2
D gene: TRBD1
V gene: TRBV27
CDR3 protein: ASSFVRLKGALRGYT

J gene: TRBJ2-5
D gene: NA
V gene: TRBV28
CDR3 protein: ASSLNGQTSYPY

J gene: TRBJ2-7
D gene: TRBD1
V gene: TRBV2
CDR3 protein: ASSEPGQGSYEQY

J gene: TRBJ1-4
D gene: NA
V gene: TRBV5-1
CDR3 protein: ASSLDPSSGTGDLNEKLF

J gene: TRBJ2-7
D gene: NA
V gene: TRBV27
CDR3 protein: ASSFSLEQY

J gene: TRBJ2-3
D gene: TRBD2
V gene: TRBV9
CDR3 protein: ASSTPTSAISTDTQY